This T cell receptor beta chain was recorded in a study of blood T cell repertoires in COVID-19. The overall study: The study drew acute and convalescent COVID-19 samples from the United States, Italy and Spain.

Here immunoSEQ multiplex PCR was the method, and the copy in TCRdb shows in-frame clones only, minus some. The data show some 130,000 clones, 65% to 85% seen once. The V end lost 6 bases, the J end lost 7 bases, and 10 bases lay between the germline ends. Germline V gene lookup returns CDR1 MNHEY and CDR2 SMNVEV (reference sequence). The CDR3 has 13 amino acids. Sequencing was performed on peripheral blood. J is TRBJ1-6 and V is TRBV27; D may be TRBD1 (5 bases). The source of this sequence is a woman older than 75 with acute or convalescent COVID-19. CDR3 DNA: TGTGCCAGCAGCCCGACAGTAAATTCACCCCTCCACTTT. The encoded protein is CASSPTVNSPLHF.